Listed below are T cell receptor beta chains from one sample, sequenced in a study of blood T cell repertoires in COVID-19. Sequencing was performed with immunoSEQ multiplex PCR; in TCRdb, only in-frame clones are kept and a portion is missing. The table includes approximately 78,000 clones, roughly 90% detected once. Sequencing was carried out using peripheral blood. All receptors derive from a man aged 50-59 years with COVID-19, enrolled during active disease. CDR3s include the opening cysteine and the closing phenylalanine or tryptophan. A D gene is named only where the DNA matches it firmly. A row's size may be missing; if present it is once, few, many or a size class.

D gene	V gene	clone size	J gene	CDR3 DNA	CDR3 protein
.	TRBV3-1/TRBV3-2	.	TRBJ2-7	TGTGCCAGCAGCCAAGGCCCCCAGGGCGAGCAGTACTTC	CASSQGPQGEQYF
.	TRBV13	.	TRBJ1-1	TGTGCCAGCAGCCCCCGTAGGAACACTGAAGCTTTCTTT	CASSPRRNTEAFF
.	TRBV29-1	.	TRBJ2-5	TGCAGCGTTGGCCCAGGGCAAGAGACCCAGTACTTC	CSVGPGQETQYF
TRBD2	TRBV3-1/TRBV3-2	.	TRBJ2-3	TGTGCCAGCAGCCCATTTAGCGGGCGGGGAGATACGCAGTATTTT	CASSPFSGRGDTQYF
.	TRBV2	.	TRBJ1-2	TGTGCCAGCACGCGGGATACGGATGGCTACACCTTC	CASTRDTDGYTF
TRBD2	TRBV3-1/TRBV3-2	.	TRBJ2-1	TGTGCCAGCAGCCGATCCGGGACTAGCGGGATAGGAGAGCAGTTCTTC	CASSRSGTSGIGEQFF
.	TRBV5-4	.	TRBJ1-1	TGTGCCAGCAGCCCTAGGCGGGGGACGAACAGTGAAGCTTTCTTT	CASSPRRGTNSEAFF
TRBD2	TRBV7-2	.	TRBJ2-5	TGTGCCAGCAGCTTGCCGGGACTAGCGGCGAGGGAGACCCAGTACTTC	CASSLPGLAARETQYF
TRBD2	TRBV19	.	TRBJ2-1	TGTGCCAGTAGTAGGGACCCAGCGGGAAATGAGCAGTTCTTC	CASSRDPAGNEQFF
.	TRBV6-1	.	TRBJ1-5	TGTGCCAGCAGTGATCTAGTAATCAGTCGCAATCAGCCCCAGCATTTT	CASSDLVISRNQPQHF
.	TRBV7-9	.	TRBJ1-2	TGTGCCAGCAGCTTCGGTACAGGGAATTATGGCTACACCTTC	CASSFGTGNYGYTF
TRBD2	TRBV25-1	.	TRBJ2-5	TGTGCCAGCAGTGGGACTAGCGGGAGAAGCCACTTC	CASSGTSGRSHF
.	TRBV2	.	TRBJ2-1	TGTGCCAGCAGTGGGCTACTAGGGGGTAACAATGAGCAGTTCTTC	CASSGLLGGNNEQFF
.	TRBV19	.	TRBJ2-4	TGTGCCAGCCAAACAGGGTTCGGCAAAAACATTCAGTACTTC	CASQTGFGKNIQYF
.	TRBV10-3	.	TRBJ1-1	TGTGCCATCAGTGCAGTGAACAGCGAAGCTTTCTTT	CAISAVNSEAFF
TRBD1	TRBV9	.	TRBJ2-1	TGTGCCAGCAGCGGGACAGGGGGCGCAAGGAATGAGCAGTTCTTC	CASSGTGGARNEQFF
.	TRBV19	few	TRBJ2-7	TGTGCCAGTAGTCCAAGACTGACGGAGACCGGAACCTACGAGCAGTACTTC	CASSPRLTETGTYEQYF
TRBD2	TRBV4-2	few	TRBJ2-1	TGTGCCAGCAGCCACGGAGGAACTAGCGGGGGAAATGAGCAGTTCTTC	CASSHGGTSGGNEQFF
.	TRBV4-1	.	TRBJ2-7	TGCGCCAGCAGCCAAGCCAGGGGGGCATCCTACGAGCAGTACTTC	CASSQARGASYEQYF
.	TRBV28	.	TRBJ1-5	TGTGCCAGCACTATTCCCGGGGGCAATCAGCCCCAGCATTTT	CASTIPGGNQPQHF
TRBD2	TRBV9	.	TRBJ2-7	TGTGCCAGCAGCGTCGGGACTAGCGTCCACGAGCAGTACTTC	CASSVGTSVHEQYF
.	TRBV3-1/TRBV3-2	.	TRBJ1-1	TGTGCCAGCAGCCAAGAAATTGTAAGGGAGGTAGCTTTCTTT	CASSQEIVREVAFF
.	TRBV28	.	TRBJ2-3	TGTGCCAGCGGTGGGGCGGGCCAGGGGACAGATACGCAGTATTTT	CASGGAGQGTDTQYF
.	TRBV21-1	.	TRBJ2-4	TGTGCCAGCAGCAAAGAGGGACTAGCGGGCAGAGACATTCAGTACTTC	CASSKEGLAGRDIQYF
.	TRBV30	.	TRBJ1-2	TGTGCCTGGAGTGCACAGAGCGGCTACACCTTC	CAWSAQSGYTF
TRBD1	TRBV28	.	TRBJ2-7	TGTGCCAGCATCGACAGGGGGTTCGAGCAGTACTTC	CASIDRGFEQYF
TRBD2	TRBV6-6	.	TRBJ2-1	TGTGCCACGAGGGGGACTAGCGGGAGTAGGGATGAGCAGTTCTTC	CATRGTSGSRDEQFF
TRBD1	TRBV7-6	.	TRBJ2-5	TGTGCCAGCAGCTCCAGGACAGGGCGGACGGAGACCCAGTACTTC	CASSSRTGRTETQYF
TRBD1	TRBV28	.	TRBJ1-5	TGTGCCAGCAGTTCGTCGGGACAGGGGATCAATCAGCCCCAGCATTTT	CASSSSGQGINQPQHF
.	TRBV29-1	.	TRBJ2-1	TGCAGCGCCCGAGAGGCTAGTGATGAGCAGTTCTTC	CSAREASDEQFF
.	TRBV6-6	once	TRBJ1-6	TGTGCCAGCAGCCCGGGGGGGGATAGGTCACCCCTCCACTTT	CASSPGGDRSPLHF
TRBD2	TRBV19	.	TRBJ2-1	TGTGCCAGTAGTATCGGACTAGCGGGCTACAATGAGCAGTTCTTC	CASSIGLAGYNEQFF
.	TRBV10-2	.	TRBJ2-6	TGCGCCAGCAGTGAGCCGGGGGCTGGGGCCAACGTCCTGACTTTC	CASSEPGAGANVLTF
.	TRBV28	.	TRBJ1-2	TGTGCCAGCAGCCCCCAGAAAGCTAACTATGGCTACACCTTC	CASSPQKANYGYTF
.	TRBV27	.	TRBJ2-3	TGTGCCAGCAGTTTGGGGGCTAGCACAGATACGCAGTATTTT	CASSLGASTDTQYF
TRBD1	TRBV11-2	.	TRBJ2-1	TGTGCCAGCAGCTTATACGGGACAGACTACAATGAGCAGTTCTTC	CASSLYGTDYNEQFF
TRBD1	TRBV30	.	TRBJ2-7	TGTGCCTGGAGCTGGCAAAGGGACAGGGGGATTGAGTACTTC	CAWSWQRDRGIEYF
.	TRBV7-7	.	TRBJ2-2	TGTGCTAGCAGCTCATTGGGGCAGGGCAGCGGGGAGCTGTTTTTT	CASSSLGQGSGELFF
.	TRBV5-1	.	TRBJ2-3	TGCGCCAGCAGCCCGAGGGAAACCGATACGCAGTATTTT	CASSPRETDTQYF
.	TRBV5-1	.	TRBJ1-1	TGCGCCAGCAGCTTGGATTCGGGGAACACTGAAGCTTTCTTT	CASSLDSGNTEAFF